The TCR beta chain described here comes from a study of blood T cell repertoires in COVID-19. Study context: There were acute and convalescent COVID-19 samples, and they came from the United States, Italy and Spain. PBMCs, B-cell-depleted T cells, or T cells provided the cDNA or gDNA that made up the material.

V was pared by 9 bases and J by 5 bases, with 9 bases between. The germline V gene has CDR1 KGHDR and CDR2 SFDVKD. This CDR3 spans 11 amino acids. How the authors handled the data: Reference gene primer amplification in the assay estimated nucleated cell counts. Clones were sequenced by immunoSEQ multiplex PCR, and TCRdb holds only the in-frame ones, with some missing. Clonal size and the V and J genes are those of that table, whereas D and trimming came from the DNA. Of approximately 210,000 clones in the sample, more than 75% were seen once. The receptor comes from a middle-aged woman with acute or convalescent COVID-19. The specimen was peripheral blood. V usage is TRBV24-1 and J usage is TRBJ2-5, with D possibly being TRBD1 (5 bases). CDR3 sequence: CATGASETQYF. The CDR3 coding sequence is TGTGCCACCGGGGCCAGCGAGACCCAGTACTTC.